The entry below describes one T cell receptor beta chain. This CDR3 is built from 16 residues. V was pared by 0 bases and J by 0 bases, with 12 bases between. Germline loops: CDR1 MGHRA, CDR2 YSYEKL. This entry comes from a study of OX40 agonist ivuxolimab in advanced cancers. This table comes from immunoSEQ multiplex PCR, and its TCRdb copy is limited to in-frame clones, with some not included. The sample includes about 60,000 clones, around 90% of them seen just once. This receptor was identified in an adult with an advanced solid tumor such as melanoma, head and neck, liver or kidney cancer. Material: CD4+ or CD8+ T cells sorted from blood, obtained in a trial of the OX40 agonist ivuxolimab. The J gene is TRBJ2-7, the V gene TRBV4-1; possible D gene TRBD2, 5 bases. The DNA of the CDR3 is TGCGCCAGCAGCCAAGATAACCGGGAAAGCTCCTACGAGCAGTACTTC. Protein sequence: CASSQDNRESSYEQYF.